These 20 T cell receptor beta chains share one sample of origin, sequenced in a study of tumor-infiltrating lymphocytes in localized non-small cell lung cancer. Generated by immunoSEQ multiplex PCR, the TCRdb table keeps only in-frame clones and is missing some. The repertoire holds 13,000 or so clones, with 70% to 75% as singletons. Sequencing was done on a sample of uninvolved lung tissue not adjacent to the tumor. These receptors were collected from a human donor with non-small cell lung cancer.

The chain uses TRBV5-1 and TRBJ2-5; 13 nucleotides line up with TRBD2. With 2 bases clipped from V and 1 base from J, the junction kept 11 bases outside the gene matches. The CDR3 runs 19 residues. The V gene's germline CDR1 is SGHRS and CDR2 YFSETQ. CDR3 loop: CASSFSPGLAGPTQETQYF. The CDR3 DNA reads as TGCGCCAGCAGCTTTTCCCCGGGACTAGCGGGACCCACCCAAGAGACCCAGTACTTC.

In its sample, this clone was seen a few times. The chain is built from TRBV10-2 and TRBJ1-2; weak D call: TRBD1 (6 bases). The V and J ends lost 2 bases and 2 bases respectively, with 9 bases between them. The germline V gene has CDR1 WSHSY and CDR2 SAAADI. The CDR3 runs 14 residues. CDR3 bases: TGCGCCAGCAGTGAGGCGGGGGCAAACTATGGCTACACCTTC. It specifies CASSEAGANYGYTF.

This rearrangement joins TRBV5-1 to TRBJ2-7; TRBD2 might be the D (6 bases). The CDR3 length is 15 residues. Deletions cut 1 base from V and 7 bases from J, with 18 bases between. Germline values: CDR1 SGHRS, CDR2 YFSETQ. The CDR3 DNA sequence: TGCGCCAGCAGCTTGAGACGGACGTCCCGGGAGGAGCAGTACTTC. Its translation: CASSLRRTSREEQYF.

The table lists this clone with a count of one. The CDR3: CASSQDKAVGTSLFSGANVLTF. CDR3 bases: TGCGCCAGCAGCCAAGATAAGGCGGTAGGGACTAGCTTGTTCTCTGGGGCCAACGTCCTGACTTTC. This chain uses TRBV4-3 with TRBJ2-6; 9 bases map to TRBD2. Germline V gene data show CDR1 as LGHNA and CDR2 as YSLEER. This CDR3 is 22 amino acids long. Germline trimming cut 0 bases from V and 0 bases from J; bases unmatched to any gene: 15.

About this clone: One junction end does not reproduce the germline sequence, and a read error may be involved. This rearrangement joins TRBV7-7 to TRBJ2-1; 7 bases line up with TRBD1. CDR1 and CDR2 from the germline V gene are SSHAT and FNYEAQ (reference sequence). This CDR3 is built from 15 residues. The CDR3 is CASSKTGNSGNERFF. The CDR3 nucleotides read TGTGCTAGCAGCAAGACAGGGAACAGCGGCAATGAGCGGTTCTTC.

V gene TRBV6-5 combines with J gene TRBJ1-1; 7 positions agree with TRBD1. The germline V gene has CDR1 MNHEY and CDR2 SVGAGI. The J segment lost 1 base and the V segment lost 8 bases, leaving 7 bases of the junction unmatched. CDR3 length: 14 residues. Written as DNA, the CDR3 is TGTGCCAGCGGTAGGGGACAGAAGAACACTGAAGCTTTCTTT. It codes for CASGRGQKNTEAFF.

This chain links TRBV4-3 with TRBJ1-2; D gene ambiguous. The CDR3 covers 16 residues. Germline V CDR1 and CDR2: LGHNA, YSLEER. Trimming stripped 4 bases from V and 1 base from J, with 16 bases between. CDR3 residues: CASSPQSSGINYGYTF. In DNA, the CDR3 is TGCGCCAGCAGCCCCCAGTCTAGTGGGATTAACTATGGCTACACCTTC.

By frequency in the sample, this clone is large. This CDR3 reads CASSQDLPQTGSLFGNSPLHF. For the CDR3, the DNA is TGCGCCAGCAGCCAAGATCTCCCGCAGACAGGGTCCCTGTTCGGGAATTCACCCCTCCACTTT. V gene TRBV4-3 combines with J gene TRBJ1-6; 7 nucleotides align to TRBD1. The V segment lost 0 bases and the J segment 7 bases; nucleotides outside the gene matches: 21. Germline values: CDR1 LGHNA, CDR2 YSLEER. The CDR3 loop spans 21 amino acids.

This chain connects TRBV5-6 to TRBJ1-6; D is uncertain. Looked up from germline, CDR1 is SGHDT and CDR2 is YYEEEE. Trimming stripped 1 base from V and 9 bases from J, with 17 bases between. This CDR3 has 16 amino acids. The CDR3 spells CASSLISPDRGSPLHF. CDR3 nucleotide sequence: TGTGCCAGCAGCTTGATCTCCCCAGACCGGGGTTCACCCCTCCACTTT.

This sequence joins TRBV28 and TRBJ2-7; D is perhaps TRBD1 or TRBD2 (5 bases each). Trimming took off 5 bases at V and 8 bases at J, with 13 bases between the two ends. Germline CDR1 reads MDHEN; CDR2 reads SYDVKM. This CDR3 has 12 amino acids. In DNA, the CDR3 is TGTGCCAGCAGTGCCGGGACCCTGAAGCAGTACTTC. Translating gives CASSAGTLKQYF.

The V gene is TRBV7-9, the J gene TRBJ1-2; D is perhaps TRBD1 (5 bases). The CDR3 is 12 residues long. The V end was cut by 5 bases, the J end by 5 bases, with 9 bases between. Germline loops: CDR1 SEHNR, CDR2 FQNEAQ (reference sequence). As DNA, the CDR3 is TGTGCCAGCAGCCCGACAGTTTATGGCTACACCTTC. It codes for CASSPTVYGYTF.

This clone was counted between two and nine times. The chain employs TRBV11-2 and TRBJ2-7, with TRBD1 as a possible D gene (6 bases). Germline CDR1 reads SGHAT; CDR2 reads FQNNGV. The CDR3 is made up of 13 amino acids. The V end lost 7 bases, the J end lost 2 bases, and 12 bases lay between the germline ends. The CDR3 loop reads CASNLRDTYEQYF. The CDR3 DNA follows: TGTGCCAGCAACCTAAGGGACACCTACGAGCAGTACTTC. Full variable domain (rest looked up from reference TRBV11-2 and TRBJ2-7): EAGVAQSPRYKIIEKRQSVAFWCNPISGHATLYWYQQILGQGPKLLIQFQNNGVVDDSQLPKDRFSAERLKGVDSTLKIQPAKLEDSAVYLCASNLRDTYEQYFGPGTRLTVT.

Concerning this clone itself: This sequence is one base from a far larger clone and is likely a read error. The rearrangement uses TRBV2 and TRBJ2-3; 16 positions agree with TRBD2. V was clipped by 6 bases and J by 4 bases; unmatched bases: 1. Per the germline V gene, CDR1 is SNHLY and CDR2 is FYNNEI. This CDR3 comprises 15 residues. The CDR3 spells CASRGTSGGADTQYF. The CDR3 DNA is TGTGCCAGCAGGGGGACTAGCGGGGGGGCAGATACGCAGTATTTT.

The CDR3 loop is CASSLTGYTEAFF. The CDR3, as DNA: TGTGCCAGCAGTCTTACAGGTTACACTGAAGCTTTCTTT. This chain joins TRBV6-5 and TRBJ1-1; TRBD1 is a possible D gene (5 bases). The length of the CDR3 is 13 residues. V was cut by 5 bases and J by 3 bases, with 10 bases left in between. Germline V gene sequence: CDR1 MNHEY, CDR2 SVGAGI.

The chain carries TRBV11-3 and TRBJ1-1; 9 nucleotides line up with TRBD1. V trimming: 4 bases; J trimming: 8 bases; junction bases outside the gene matches: 8. The CDR3 loop spans 14 amino acids. Germline V lookup: CDR1 SGHNT, CDR2 YENEEA. In DNA, the CDR3 is TGTGCCAGCAGCTCGACAGACAGGGGGTTGGAAGCTTTCTTT. Translating gives CASSSTDRGLEAFF.

V gene TRBV4-3 combines with J gene TRBJ1-5, with D possibly matching TRBD1 (6 bases). CDR3 length equals 19 residues. Trimming cost V 1 base and J 0 bases, with 19 bases left between them. The germline V gene has CDR1 LGHNA and CDR2 YSLEER. Here the CDR3 reads CASSQGVSGRGHSNQPQHF. As DNA, the CDR3 is TGCGCCAGCAGCCAAGGTGTATCGGGCAGGGGACATAGCAATCAGCCCCAGCATTTT.

This clone was detected only once. The chain employs TRBV11-3 and TRBJ1-5; weak D call: TRBD1 (5 bases). Trimming removed 5 bases from V and 1 base from J, with 6 bases in between. The CDR3 extends over 13 amino acids. Germline-derived CDR1 and CDR2 are SGHNT and YENEEA. The CDR3 nucleotides are TGTGCCAGCAGCCGGGACAGCAATCAGCCCCAGCATTTT. Encoded protein: CASSRDSNQPQHF.

V usage is TRBV5-1 and J usage is TRBJ1-2, with 10 bases matching TRBD1. V dropped 7 bases and J dropped 3; count of bases not matched to a gene: 15. This CDR3 contains 17 residues. Germline CDR1 reads SGHRS; CDR2 reads YFSETQ. The CDR3 is CASRTNPGTGDHYGYTF. For the CDR3, the DNA is TGCGCCAGCCGAACCAACCCAGGGACAGGGGATCACTATGGCTACACCTTC.

The V gene is TRBV7-6, the J gene TRBJ2-2; tentatively, D is TRBD2 (6 bases). Trimming pared 2 bases from V and 5 bases from J, leaving 15 bases between. Germline V gene sequence: CDR1 SGHVS, CDR2 FNYEAQ. The CDR3 contains 16 residues. CDR3 in amino acids: CASSLTWAGWTGELFF. CDR3 in DNA: TGTGCCAGCAGCTTAACGTGGGCGGGATGGACCGGGGAGCTGTTTTTT.

The J gene is TRBJ2-7, the V gene TRBV6-1; 9 bases align to TRBD1. V dropped 7 bases and J dropped 2; count of bases not matched to a gene: 6. CDR1 and CDR2 from the germline V gene are MNHNS and SASEGT. The CDR3 sequence is 14 residues long. The CDR3 DNA reads TGTGCCAGCACCGCGGGACAGGGCCCCTACGAGCAGTACTTC. Protein sequence: CASTAGQGPYEQYF.